The rows below give T cell receptor beta chains drawn from one sample of a study of shared clonotypes between healthy human individuals. Clones were sequenced by immunoSEQ multiplex PCR, and TCRdb holds only the in-frame ones, with some missing. The repertoire consists of some 1,600,000 clones, with 95% to 99% occurring once and the leading ten covering less than 0.55%. The sample consisted of naive CD4+ T cells sorted from blood. The receptors here all came from a man younger than 45 in good health. Both conserved end residues are part of each CDR3. The order of the fields is V gene, clone size, J gene, D gene, CDR3 protein, CDR3 DNA. The D gene is left open where the match is weak. Clone size is stated in some rows and not others, as once, few, many or a class when expanded.

TRBV7-6	once	TRBJ2-2	TRBD1	CASSLRGRGPGELFF	TGTGCCAGCAGCTTAAGGGGGCGCGGCCCCGGGGAGCTGTTTTTT
TRBV19	-	TRBJ2-2	TRBD1	CASSIGNRGIGELFF	TGTGCCAGTAGTATAGGAAACAGGGGAATCGGGGAGCTGTTTTTT
TRBV5-1	-	TRBJ2-2	-	CASSLEGTANTGELFF	TGCGCCAGCAGCTTGGAAGGTACCGCGAACACCGGGGAGCTGTTTTTT
TRBV5-1	-	TRBJ2-3	-	CASSLRGDTQYF	TGCGCCAGCAGCCTCCGGGGAGATACGCAGTATTTT
TRBV28	-	TRBJ1-2	-	CACRQNYGYTF	TGTGCCTGCCGACAAAACTATGGCTACACCTTC
TRBV4-1	-	TRBJ2-3	-	CASSQDPGPPTQYF	TGCGCCAGCAGCCAAGATCCCGGACCACCCACGCAGTATTTT
TRBV10-2	-	TRBJ1-5	TRBD1	CASRGGVGGDKPQHF	TGCGCCAGCAGGGGGGGAGTAGGGGGCGATAAGCCCCAGCATTTT
TRBV7-9	-	TRBJ1-1	-	CASSLGAETAVAFF	TGTGCCAGCAGCTTGGGGGCGGAGACAGCTGTAGCTTTCTTT
TRBV9	-	TRBJ2-3	TRBD2	CASSVTAGVTDTQYF	TGTGCCAGCAGCGTAACAGCGGGAGTAACAGATACGCAGTATTTT
TRBV20-1	-	TRBJ2-1	TRBD2	CSGEGRSEQFF	TGCAGTGGGGAGGGCCGGAGTGAGCAGTTCTTC
TRBV28	-	TRBJ2-1	-	CASSTGLLTYNEQFF	TGTGCCAGCAGTACCGGACTGTTAACCTACAATGAGCAGTTCTTC
TRBV5-4	-	TRBJ2-5	TRBD2	CASSLSGTIKETQYF	TGTGCCAGCAGCCTCTCCGGGACTATAAAAGAGACCCAGTACTTC
TRBV25-1	-	TRBJ2-7	TRBD1	CASSETGTGSYEQYF	TGTGCCAGCAGTGAAACCGGGACAGGGAGCTACGAGCAGTACTTC
TRBV29-1	-	TRBJ2-5	TRBD2	CSVASGRAGETQYF	TGCAGCGTTGCTAGCGGGAGGGCTGGGGAGACCCAGTACTTC
TRBV28	once	TRBJ2-7	TRBD1	CASSWTGVEQYF	TGTGCCAGCAGTTGGACAGGGGTCGAGCAGTACTTC
TRBV9	-	TRBJ2-7	-	CASSVDQGTYEQYF	TGTGCCAGCAGCGTAGATCAGGGGACATACGAGCAGTACTTC
TRBV7-6	-	TRBJ2-1	TRBD2	CASSLVSGGSGNQFF	TGTGCCAGCAGCTTAGTTAGTGGTGGTAGCGGGAATCAGTTCTTC
TRBV7-9	-	TRBJ1-1	-	CASSFETPEAFF	TGTGCCAGCAGCTTCGAGACACCTGAAGCTTTCTTT
TRBV7-9	once	TRBJ2-2	-	CASSLVITGELFF	TGTGCCAGCAGCTTAGTTATAACCGGGGAGCTGTTTTTT
TRBV20-1	-	TRBJ2-1	-	CGGADGPEGFF	TGCGGAGGAGCAGACGGGCCCGAGGGATTCTTC
TRBV11-2	once	TRBJ1-5	-	CASSRLRGRHQPQHF	TGTGCCAGCAGCCGGTTACGGGGAAGGCATCAGCCCCAGCATTTT
TRBV5-1	-	TRBJ2-3	-	CASSLEGQDDTQYF	TGCGCCAGCAGCTTGGAGGGACAAGATGATACGCAGTATTTT
TRBV6-1	-	TRBJ2-2	TRBD2	CASSVLAGRRTGELFF	TGTGCCAGCAGTGTCCTAGCGGGAAGAAGAACCGGGGAGCTGTTTTTT
TRBV14	-	TRBJ2-7	-	CASSHRRTQGGSYEQYF	TGTGCCAGCAGCCACAGAAGGACCCAGGGGGGGAGCTACGAGCAGTACTTC
TRBV6-5	-	TRBJ2-2	-	CASSYVGPANTGELFF	TGTGCCAGCAGTTACGTGGGGCCAGCGAACACCGGGGAGCTGTTTTTT
TRBV7-9	-	TRBJ2-7	-	CASSPHGDRTGYSYEQYF	TGTGCCAGCAGCCCCCATGGGGACCGGACGGGGTACTCCTACGAGCAGTACTTC
TRBV7-2	-	TRBJ2-7	TRBD2	CASSLVGTSVYEQYF	TGTGCCAGCAGCTTAGTTGGGACTAGCGTTTACGAGCAGTACTTC
TRBV7-2	-	TRBJ2-6	-	CASSWGGPDSGANVLTF	TGTGCCAGCAGCTGGGGAGGACCCGACTCTGGGGCCAACGTCCTGACTTTC
TRBV18	-	TRBJ2-4	-	CASSPDSTKNIQYF	TGTGCCAGCTCACCGGACAGTACCAAAAACATTCAGTACTTC
TRBV27	-	TRBJ2-3	TRBD2	CASSPSRSGRDTDTQYF	TGTGCCAGCAGCCCCTCCCGGAGCGGGAGGGACACAGATACGCAGTATTTT
TRBV7-9	-	TRBJ2-2	-	CASSLAGDLPPGELFF	TGTGCCAGCAGCTTAGCGGGAGATCTGCCTCCCGGGGAGCTGTTTTTT
TRBV18	once	TRBJ2-7	-	CASSVDMTYEQYF	TGTGCCAGCTCAGTGGACATGACCTACGAGCAGTACTTC
TRBV5-5	-	TRBJ1-5	TRBD1	CASSLVQGWQPQHF	TGTGCCAGCAGCTTGGTACAGGGGTGGCAGCCCCAGCATTTT